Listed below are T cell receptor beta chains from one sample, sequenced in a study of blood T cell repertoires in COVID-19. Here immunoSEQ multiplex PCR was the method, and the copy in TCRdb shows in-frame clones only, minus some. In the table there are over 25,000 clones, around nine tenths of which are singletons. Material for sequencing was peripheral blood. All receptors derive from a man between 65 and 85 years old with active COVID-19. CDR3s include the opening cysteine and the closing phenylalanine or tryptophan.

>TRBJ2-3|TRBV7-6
CASSFGRSRADTQYF
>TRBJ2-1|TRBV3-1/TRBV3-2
CASSHLTSGSYNEQFF
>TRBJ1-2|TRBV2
CASYSGTGGDGYTF
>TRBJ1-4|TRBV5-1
CASSLGTGGNEKLFF
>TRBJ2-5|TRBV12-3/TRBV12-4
CASSLMAATQYF
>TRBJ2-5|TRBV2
CAREPGQKKETQYF
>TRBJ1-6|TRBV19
CASRVATSAGTLHF
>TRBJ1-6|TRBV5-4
CASSSGAGRDNNSPLHF
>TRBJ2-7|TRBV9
CASSVEPGASGAYEQYF
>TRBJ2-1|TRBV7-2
CASSLASAGASGEQFF
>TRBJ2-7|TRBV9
CASSVSPTSYEQYF
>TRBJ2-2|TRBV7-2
CASSFQGGTGELFF
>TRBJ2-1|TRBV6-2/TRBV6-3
CASSRTSGQYNEQFF
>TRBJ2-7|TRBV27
CASRFRDRYHEQYF
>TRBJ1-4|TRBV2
CASNYRGALNEKLFF
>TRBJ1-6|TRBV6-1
CASSEQGRNSPLHF
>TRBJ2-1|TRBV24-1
CATSGGLAEGEQFF
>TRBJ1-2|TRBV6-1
CASSESGGQGFGYTF
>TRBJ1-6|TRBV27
CASSFESRGFSPLHF
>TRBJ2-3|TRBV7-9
CASSLSRRERTDTQYF